The 13 T cell receptor beta chains given below trace back to one sample, sequenced in a study of post-analysis software for immune sequencing data. Findings and limits, study-wide: When patients were compared with controls, four to six TRBV segments were more frequent, TRBV5-6, TRBV5-1 and TRBV20-1 among them.

Their target antigens are unknown. Built from TCR beta cDNA, the libraries had unique molecular identifiers in them. TCRdb analysed the PCR reads with MiXCR anew, one entry per CDR3 protein. The sample yields roughly 650,000 distinct CDR3 sequences, 59% seen once. Sequencing was done on a sample of blood. These receptor sequences come from a girl aged 2-15 years with multiple sclerosis.

This chain links TRBV20-1 with TRBJ2-1; TRBD2 matches at 12 bases. V lost 3 bases, J lost 7 bases, and 7 bases stayed unmatched. This CDR3 has 15 amino acids. Germline V gene lookup returns CDR1 DFQATT and CDR2 SNEGSKA (reference sequence). The CDR3 reads CSARGLAGSQNEQFF. Written as DNA, the CDR3 is TGCAGTGCTAGGGGACTAGCGGGTTCTCAAAATGAGCAGTTCTTC.

In its sample, this clonotype was seen a few times. The chain is built from TRBV12-3 or TRBV12-4 and TRBJ2-7, with 9 bases aligning to TRBD1. V gave up 6 bases and J gave up 5 bases; unmatched junction bases: 8. There are 14 residues in the CDR3. The CDR3 DNA reads as TGTGCCAGCAGCCCTCGGGACAGGGTGGACGAGCAGTACTTC. This gives the protein CASSPRDRVDEQYF.

V and J are TRBV14 and TRBJ2-5, with 12 bases that match TRBD2. With the DNA end fitting TRBJ2-7 better, the J assignment may be wrong. The CDR3 is made up of 15 amino acids. Germline V gives CDR1 SGHDN, CDR2 FVKESK. The CDR3 loop is CASSQWGTSGYEQYF. CDR3 DNA sequence: TGTGCCAGCAGCCAATGGGGGACTAGCGGGTACGAGCAGTACTTC.

The chain joins TRBV20-1 to TRBJ2-1, with unresolved D. The V gene lost 0 bases and the J gene lost 4 bases, with 10 bases spanning the gap. CDR3 length: 14 residues. The germline V gene has CDR1 DFQATT and CDR2 SNEGSKA (reference sequence). The DNA of the CDR3 is TGCAGTGCTAGAGATAGGTCTGGATACAATGAGCAGTTCTTC. Protein product: CSARDRSGYNEQFF.

The chain uses TRBV6-1 and TRBJ2-7; 8 nucleotides match TRBD2. The germline V gene has CDR1 MNHNS and CDR2 SASEGT. The CDR3 spans 18 residues. J gave up 4 bases and V 7 bases, and 21 bases lay outside the gene matches. DNA of the CDR3: TGTGCCAGCATCCCTCGGGGGCTAGCGGGCTCCGTTATTTACGAGCAGTACTTC. This encodes CASIPRGLAGSVIYEQYF.

V usage is TRBV7-8 and J usage is TRBJ2-1, with 11 bases that match TRBD2. After removal of 5 bases from V and 10 bases from J, the junction contained 7 bases not matched to a gene. CDR1 and CDR2 (germline): SGHVS, FQNEAQ. The CDR3 loop spans 14 amino acids. The CDR3, as DNA: TGTGCCAGCAGCCCTCGACTAGCGGGAACGGAGCAGTTCTTC. Protein sequence: CASSPRLAGTEQFF.

This chain joins TRBV5-6 and TRBJ2-7; 13 bases match TRBD2. The germline V gene has CDR1 SGHDT and CDR2 YYEEEE. The V gene end was trimmed by 5 bases and the J gene end by 4 bases; junction bases not matched to a gene: 6. The CDR3 consists of 15 residues. The CDR3 DNA reads as TGTGCCAGCAGTTCACTAGCGGGGGGGATGTACGAGCAGTACTTC. Encoded protein: CASSSLAGGMYEQYF.

The gene calls are TRBV27 and TRBJ1-2; D gene uncertain. V was pared by 6 bases and J by 6 bases, with 23 bases between. There are 16 residues in the CDR3. The germline gives CDR1 MNHEY, CDR2 SMNVEV (reference sequence). CDR3 nucleotides: TGTGCCAGCAGCGCCCAGTCCAGCAACTTTTTGAATGGCTACACCTTC. Translating it yields CASSAQSSNFLNGYTF.

The chain combines TRBV3-1 with TRBJ2-1; 8 bases match TRBD2. Germline loops: CDR1 LGHDT, CDR2 YNNKEL (reference sequence). The CDR3 totals 15 residues. Trimming cost V 3 bases and J 7 bases; bases outside gene matches: 8. CDR3 sequence reads: CASSHPAGVQNEQFF. Written as DNA, the CDR3 is TGTGCCAGCAGCCATCCAGCGGGGGTTCAAAATGAGCAGTTCTTC.

V is TRBV29-1 and J is TRBJ2-3; TRBD2 is a possible D gene (5 bases). Germline CDR1 is SQVTM and CDR2 is ANQGSEA. V lost 4 bases to trimming and J lost 2 bases, with 13 bases between them. The CDR3 extends over 14 amino acids. CDR3 DNA: TGCAGCGTTGGGGGAGTGCTTAACACAGATACGCAGTATTTT. Translating it yields CSVGGVLNTDTQYF.

This chain links TRBV10-3 with TRBJ2-1; possibly TRBD1 for D (6 bases). Per the germline V gene, CDR1 is ENHRY and CDR2 is SYGVKD. Trimming removed 0 bases from V and 0 bases from J, with 9 bases in between. The CDR3 runs to 16 residues. The CDR3 sequence is CAISESRGSSYNEQFF. CDR3 nucleotide sequence: TGTGCCATCAGTGAGTCGAGGGGGAGCTCCTACAATGAGCAGTTCTTC.

J is TRBJ2-1 and V is TRBV4-1, with a weak D call TRBD1 (5 bases). The CDR3 is 18 amino acids. Trimming removed 3 bases from V and 0 bases from J, with 18 bases in between. CDR1 is MGHRA, CDR2 YSYEKL, per germline. The CDR3 DNA sequence: TGCGCCAGCAGCCATTTGGGGCGTAGCAGACGCTCCTACAATGAGCAGTTCTTC. Its translation is CASSHLGRSRRSYNEQFF.

This clonotype showed up just a few times. CDR3: CASSVEFGGIGDTGDTQYF. The CDR3 bases are TGTGCCAGCAGCGTAGAATTCGGAGGGATAGGGGACACAGGAGATACGCAGTATTTT. V usage is TRBV9 and J usage is TRBJ2-3, with D perhaps assigned TRBD1 or TRBD2 (6 bases each). The V gene's germline CDR1 is SGDLS and CDR2 YYNGEE. Trimming took 0 bases from V and 5 from J, leaving 25 bases between them. The CDR3 totals 19 residues. Filled out from reference TRBV9 and TRBJ2-3, the complete variable domain reads DSGVTQTPKHLITATGQRVTLRCSPRSGDLSVYWYQQSLDQGLQFLIQYYNGEERAKGNILERFSAQQFPDLHSELNLSSLELGDSALYFCASSVEFGGIGDTGDTQYFGPGTRLTVL.